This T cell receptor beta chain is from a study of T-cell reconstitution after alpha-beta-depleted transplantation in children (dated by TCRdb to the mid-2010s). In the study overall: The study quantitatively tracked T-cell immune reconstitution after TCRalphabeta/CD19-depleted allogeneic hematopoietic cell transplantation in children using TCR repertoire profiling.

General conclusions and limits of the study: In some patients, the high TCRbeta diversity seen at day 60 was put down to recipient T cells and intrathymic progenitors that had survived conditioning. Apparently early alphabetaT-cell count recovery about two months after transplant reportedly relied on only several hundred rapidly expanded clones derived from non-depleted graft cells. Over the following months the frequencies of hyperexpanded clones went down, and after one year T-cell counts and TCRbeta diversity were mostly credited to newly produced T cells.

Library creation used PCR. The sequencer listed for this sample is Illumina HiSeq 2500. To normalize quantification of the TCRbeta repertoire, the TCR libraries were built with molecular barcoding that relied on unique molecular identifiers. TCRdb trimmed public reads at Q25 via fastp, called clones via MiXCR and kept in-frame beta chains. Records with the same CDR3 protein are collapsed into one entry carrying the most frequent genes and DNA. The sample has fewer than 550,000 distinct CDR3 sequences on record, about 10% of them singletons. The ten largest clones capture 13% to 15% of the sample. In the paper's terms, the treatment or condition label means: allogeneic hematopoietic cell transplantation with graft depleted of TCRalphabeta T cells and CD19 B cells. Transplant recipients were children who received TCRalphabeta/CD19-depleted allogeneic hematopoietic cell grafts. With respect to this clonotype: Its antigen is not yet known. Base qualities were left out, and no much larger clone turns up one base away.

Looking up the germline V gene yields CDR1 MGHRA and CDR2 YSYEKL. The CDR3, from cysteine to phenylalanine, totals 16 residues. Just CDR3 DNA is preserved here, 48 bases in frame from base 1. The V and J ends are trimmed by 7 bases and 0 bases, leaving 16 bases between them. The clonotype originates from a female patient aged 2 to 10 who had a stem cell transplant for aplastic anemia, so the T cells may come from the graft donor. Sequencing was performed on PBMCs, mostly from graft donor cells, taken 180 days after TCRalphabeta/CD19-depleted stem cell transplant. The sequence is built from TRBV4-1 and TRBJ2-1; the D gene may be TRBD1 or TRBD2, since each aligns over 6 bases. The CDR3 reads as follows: CASTARGESSYNEQFF. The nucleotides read TGCGCCAGCACCGCAAGGGGGGAAAGCTCCTACAATGAGCAGTTCTTC.